Listed below are T cell receptor beta chains from one sample, sequenced in a study of shared clonotypes between healthy human individuals. The protocol was immunoSEQ multiplex PCR, while the TCRdb copy is restricted to in-frame clones and leaves out a portion. The sample includes roughly 2.5 million clones, around 94% of them seen just once. The sample comprised naive CD4+ T cells sorted from blood. The receptors come from a man between 18 and 35 years old in good health. Both conserved end residues are trimmed from each CDR3.

J	V	length	CDR3
TRBJ2-5	TRBV7-2	14	ASRPQGTTTGETQY
TRBJ1-2	TRBV7-9	12	ASSPDRVYGGYT
TRBJ1-1	TRBV6-1	9	ASTRNTEAF
TRBJ1-5	TRBV4-2	15	ASSRGGGLYSNQPQH
TRBJ1-1	TRBV25-1	14	ASSEQGASSVTEAF
TRBJ1-2	TRBV7-9	14	ASSGRGSPRNYGYT
TRBJ1-1	TRBV29-1	10	SVDRLNTEAF
TRBJ2-3	TRBV7-9	13	ASSLRRGGTDTQY
TRBJ1-1	TRBV5-4	12	ASRLTGVNTEAF
TRBJ2-7	TRBV5-1	13	ASSLEIVGAGEQY
TRBJ2-3	TRBV10-2	12	ASSMGHNADTQY
TRBJ1-5	TRBV7-3	14	ASSLDPRGRNQPQH
TRBJ2-7	TRBV5-1	13	ASSLSGQTTYEQY
TRBJ2-3	TRBV7-2	12	ASSPSSPTDTQY
TRBJ1-1	TRBV7-9	13	ASSLAGGKVTEAF
TRBJ1-2	TRBV19	13	ASSPRTGGIDGYT
TRBJ1-4	TRBV19	11	ASSADRSEKLF
TRBJ1-1	TRBV27	12	ASSIQGQNTEAF
TRBJ1-6	TRBV5-1	13	ASSLVSREDSPLH
TRBJ2-5	TRBV28	11	ASSLRQKETQY
TRBJ1-4	TRBV5-1	12	ASSLQGRNEKLF
TRBJ2-1	TRBV9	11	ASGEGIYNEQF
TRBJ1-2	TRBV16	13	ASSQSRGDGYGYT
TRBJ2-3	TRBV4-1	12	ASSAGLRADTQY
TRBJ2-5	TRBV30	11	AWSRGLRETQY
TRBJ1-2	TRBV7-3	13	ASSLTGGSPEGYT
TRBJ1-4	TRBV5-4	12	ASSPGLTDEKLF
TRBJ1-3	TRBV5-5	14	ASSATGGARGNTIY
TRBJ1-3	TRBV7-6	10	ASSLERNTIY
TRBJ1-3	TRBV4-1	13	ASSQVSGTGNTIY
TRBJ1-5	TRBV6-1	12	ASSESGGNQPQH
TRBJ1-4	TRBV18	12	ASSQGQHNEKLF
TRBJ2-2	TRBV10-1	13	ASSDRLPNTGELF